Sequencing of this T cell receptor beta chain was carried out in a study of CD8 T cells in Susac syndrome. A quantity of about 0.5 to 1 ug RNA underwent reverse transcription using random hexamers. Amplification of TCR beta CDR3 by immunoSEQ multiplex PCR spanned 54 Vbeta and 13 Jbeta. Using its own MiXCR run on the immunoSEQ multiplex PCR reads, TCRdb lists one record per CDR3 protein. The data contain some 110,000 distinct CDR3 sequences, approximately 93% of them seen just once; the ten biggest clones take up 0.41%. The CDR3 covers 14 residues. V lost 2 bases and J 2 bases, leaving 11 bases between the germline ends. CDR1 and CDR2 (germline): SGHDT, YYEEEE. Study results and limitations: Five or six Susac-specific public clones appeared in CD8+ TEMRA repertoires, and 15 to 20 in total CD8+ repertoires.

Comments on this clonotype: The antigen remains unidentified.

Peripheral blood CD8+ and CD4+ T cells were profiled by TCR beta sequencing. Input material: CD8+ T cells from PBMCs. This clonotype was sampled from a human donor with Susac syndrome. The chain uses TRBV5-6 and TRBJ2-7; a weak D match, TRBD1 (6 bases). CDR3 sequence: CASSLGDTAYEQYF. Here the CDR3 DNA reads TGTGCCAGCAGCTTAGGGGACACAGCCTACGAGCAGTACTTC.